This entry describes one T cell receptor beta chain. This sample was included in a study of T cell responses to AZD1222 COVID-19 vaccine. V lost 6 bases and J 6 bases, leaving 27 bases between the germline ends. Germline CDR1 is MNHEY and CDR2 is SVGEGT. This CDR3 contains 18 residues. The repertoire was sequenced with immunoSEQ multiplex PCR; TCRdb's copy has only in-frame clones and lacks some. The sample lists more than 100,000 clones; under 95% were seen once. This sequence was found in an adult who received the AZD1222 COVID-19 vaccine. Sample: peripheral blood, taken 28 days after the second AZD1222 dose. The V and J genes are TRBV6-2 or TRBV6-3 and TRBJ2-1, with D perhaps TRBD2 (6 bases). The CDR3 loop reads CASSPGLLMGRLLNEQFF. The CDR3 DNA follows: TGTGCCAGCAGCCCCGGACTCTTAATGGGGAGGCTCCTCAATGAGCAGTTCTTC.